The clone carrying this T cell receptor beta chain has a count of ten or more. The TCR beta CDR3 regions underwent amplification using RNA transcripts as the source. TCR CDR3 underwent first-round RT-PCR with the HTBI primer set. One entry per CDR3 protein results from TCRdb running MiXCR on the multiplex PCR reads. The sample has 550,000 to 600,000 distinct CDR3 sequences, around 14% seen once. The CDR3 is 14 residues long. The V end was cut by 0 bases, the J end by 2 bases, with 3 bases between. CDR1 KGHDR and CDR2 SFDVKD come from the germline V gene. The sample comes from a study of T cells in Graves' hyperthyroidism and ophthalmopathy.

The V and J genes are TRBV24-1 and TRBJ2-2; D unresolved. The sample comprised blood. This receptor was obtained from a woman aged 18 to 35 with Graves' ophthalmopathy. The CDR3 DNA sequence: TGTGCCACCAGTGATTTGGATAACACCGGGGAGCTGTTTTTT. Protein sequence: CATSDLDNTGELFF.